The present TCR beta chain was sequenced within a study of response to subunit inactivated influenza vaccine. This CDR3 spans 14 amino acids. From germline, CDR1 is LGHNA and CDR2 YSLEER. V was shortened by 1 base and J by 7 bases, with 11 bases between the two germline ends. TCRdb reprocessed the RT-PCR reads with MiXCR, giving one entry per CDR3 protein. The sample lists about 180,000 distinct CDR3 sequences; around 8.8% were seen once. This clonotype was found many times. The sequences come from non-naive T cells sorted from PBMCs, collected on the day of vaccination. The rearrangement links TRBV4-3 to TRBJ2-1; no reliable D call. This clonotype was obtained from a man aged 45-65 years who received an inactivated influenza vaccine. CDR3 residues: CASSQGLPPNEQFF. DNA of the CDR3: TGCGCCAGCAGCCAAGGTCTCCCCCCAAATGAGCAGTTCTTC.